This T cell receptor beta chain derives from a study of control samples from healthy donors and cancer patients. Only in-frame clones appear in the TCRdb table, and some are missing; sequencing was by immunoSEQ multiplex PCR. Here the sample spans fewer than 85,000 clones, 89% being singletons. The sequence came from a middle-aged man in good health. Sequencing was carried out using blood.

The CDR3 is CASSLDQGKDSPLHF. CDR3 DNA: TGTGCCAGCAGCTTAGATCAGGGGAAAGATTCACCCCTCCACTTT. The chain has TRBV11-2 and TRBJ1-6, with D possibly being TRBD1 (6 bases). The CDR3 loop spans 15 amino acids. The V gene lost 0 bases and the J gene lost 8 bases, with 11 bases spanning the gap. Germline lookup yields CDR1 SGHAT and CDR2 FQNNGV.